This record concerns one TCR beta chain sequence. The treatment: treatment-naive control, cytoreductive nephrectomy. Libraries were prepared by immunoSEQ multiplex PCR; TCRdb keeps only in-frame clonotypes and omits some of them. The data contain roughly 5,600 clones, approximately 71% of them singletons. The data originate from a study of radiation and T cells in renal cell carcinoma. CDR1 is LNHDA and CDR2 is SQIVND in the germline V gene (reference sequence). Trimming took 6 bases from V and 0 from J; bases not matched to a gene: 16. The CDR3 is made up of 20 amino acids. This TCR was sampled from a human donor with renal cell carcinoma. This chain connects TRBV19 to TRBJ1-6; TRBD1 agrees at 8 bases. This sample comprised tumor tissue, obtained from a patient whose treatment was nephrectomy without radiotherapy. CDR3 sequence reads: CASSAGTGKFKGSYNSPLHF. The CDR3 coding sequence is TGTGCCAGTAGCGCCGGGACAGGAAAATTTAAAGGCTCCTATAATTCACCCCTCCACTTT.